What follows describes a single TCR beta chain. These data come from a study of blood T cell repertoires in COVID-19. Patients in Seattle were enrolled during active infection, then followed longitudinally. The germline V gene encodes CDR1 MNHEY and CDR2 SMNVEV (reference sequence). The CDR3 consists of 13 residues. The J segment lost 6 bases and the V segment lost 3 bases, leaving 5 bases of the junction unmatched. How the authors handled the data: Estimates of nucleated cell counts were drawn from the amplification of reference gene primers. Only in-frame clones appear in the TCRdb table, and some are missing; sequencing was by immunoSEQ multiplex PCR. Clonal size and the V and J genes are those of that table, whereas D and trimming came from the DNA. The table lists 450,000 or so clones, approximately 89% of them singletons, with 0.8% to 0.9% in the top ten.

The receptor's source is a man aged 18-30 years with COVID-19, enrolled during active disease. The chain joins TRBV27 to TRBJ2-7; TRBD1 aligns across 7 bases. The source material was peripheral blood. CDR3 amino acids: CASSFDRAGEQYF. CDR3 coding DNA: TGTGCCAGCAGTTTCGACAGGGCCGGCGAGCAGTACTTC.